A single sample is the source of the 5 T cell receptor beta chains below, sequenced in a study of cytomegalovirus exposure and HLA in healthy donors. PCR involved 60 Vbeta and 13 Jbeta primers. Libraries were prepared by immunoSEQ multiplex PCR; TCRdb keeps only in-frame clonotypes and omits some of them. The table includes 150,000 to 200,000 clones, roughly 78% detected once. The sample consisted of PBMCs. Receptors originate from a woman aged 45-65 years in good health and CMV-seropositive.

The chain combines TRBV9 with TRBJ1-1; the match to TRBD1 covers 7 bases. Losses at the gene ends were 0 bases for V and 0 bases for J; bases not matched to a gene: 5. This CDR3 contains 16 residues. Germline CDR1 is SGDLS and CDR2 is YYNGEE. CDR3 nucleotides: TGTGCCAGCAGCGTAGTAAGGGGACAGCTGAACACTGAAGCTTTCTTT. Translation: CASSVVRGQLNTEAFF.

The chain uses TRBV5-1 and TRBJ1-6; no clear D. The germline CDR1 and CDR2 sequences are SGHRS and YFSETQ. This CDR3 is 15 amino acids long. The V end was cut by 0 bases, the J end by 5 bases, with 9 bases between. As DNA, the CDR3 is TGCGCCAGCAGCTTGGCATGGCAGAATAATTCACCCCTCCACTTT. This encodes CASSLAWQNNSPLHF.

V gene TRBV5-4 combines with J gene TRBJ1-1, with no clear D. CDR1 is SGHNT, CDR2 YYREEE, per germline (reference sequence). The CDR3 extends over 13 amino acids. V gave up 2 bases and J gave up 3 bases, with 8 bases separating them. The CDR3: CASSLPGHTEAFF. The CDR3, as DNA: TGTGCCAGCAGCTTACCAGGTCACACTGAAGCTTTCTTT.

This chain links TRBV25-1 with TRBJ2-2; D ambiguous. With 1 base removed from V and 6 bases from J, the gap between germline ends came to 12 bases. Germline V gene data show CDR1 as MGHDK and CDR2 as SYGVNS. This CDR3 region has 15 residues. The CDR3 DNA sequence: TGTGCCAGCAGTGAATCTGGAGTTATGTCCGGGGAGCTGTTTTTT. Protein: CASSESGVMSGELFF.

The chain is built from TRBV18 and TRBJ2-5, with 7 bases aligning to TRBD2. CDR1 is KGHSH, CDR2 LQKENI, per germline. Trimming took 0 bases from V and 2 from J; bases not matched to a gene: 6. The CDR3 length is 16 residues. For the CDR3, the DNA is TGTGCCAGCTCACCACCCCGGGGGGAATCACAAGAGACCCAGTACTTC. Residues: CASSPPRGESQETQYF.